A selection of T cell receptor beta chains follows, all from one sample in a study of blood T cell repertoires in COVID-19. Here immunoSEQ multiplex PCR was the method, and the copy in TCRdb shows in-frame clones only, minus some. This table has more than 90,000 clones, approximately 86% appearing once. The specimen was peripheral blood. These receptors were taken from a human donor in a cohort sampled during active COVID-19. CDR3s include the opening cysteine and the closing phenylalanine or tryptophan. The order of the fields is CDR3 protein, CDR3 DNA, J gene, D gene, V gene, clone size. A D gene is named only where the DNA matches it firmly. The listing skips clone size in some rows; elsewhere it reads once, few, many or a size class.

cdr3_aa: CASSRTDNYGYTF
cdr3_nt: TGCGCCAGCAGCCGGACAGATAACTATGGCTACACCTTC
j_call: TRBJ1-2
d_call: -
v_call: TRBV5-1
clone_size: -

cdr3_aa: CASSASGGSYNEQFF
cdr3_nt: TGTGCCAGCTCGGCGAGCGGGGGTTCCTACAATGAGCAGTTCTTC
j_call: TRBJ2-1
d_call: TRBD2
v_call: TRBV18
clone_size: -

cdr3_aa: CSVVPQQGTAGYTF
cdr3_nt: TGCAGCGTTGTTCCTCAACAGGGGACAGCGGGCTACACCTTC
j_call: TRBJ1-2
d_call: TRBD1
v_call: TRBV29-1
clone_size: few

cdr3_aa: CASSFRGYSNQPQHF
cdr3_nt: TGTGCCAGCAGCTTCAGGGGATATAGCAATCAGCCCCAGCATTTT
j_call: TRBJ1-5
d_call: -
v_call: TRBV5-6
clone_size: -

cdr3_aa: CASSLIPPGQGAGDTQYF
cdr3_nt: TGCGCCAGCAGCCTTATCCCCCCGGGACAGGGGGCTGGAGATACGCAGTATTTT
j_call: TRBJ2-3
d_call: TRBD1
v_call: TRBV4-1
clone_size: -

cdr3_aa: CASSLAGQNNEQFF
cdr3_nt: TGCGCCAGCAGCTTGGCCGGACAGAACAATGAGCAGTTCTTC
j_call: TRBJ2-1
d_call: -
v_call: TRBV5-1
clone_size: -

cdr3_aa: CASSLGSGKEKLFF
cdr3_nt: TGTGCCAGCAGCTTGGGGTCAGGGAAGGAAAAACTGTTTTTT
j_call: TRBJ1-4
d_call: -
v_call: TRBV5-4
clone_size: -

cdr3_aa: CASSLTGGYTYEQYF
cdr3_nt: TGCGCCAGCAGCTTAACAGGGGGCTACACCTACGAGCAGTACTTC
j_call: TRBJ2-7
d_call: TRBD1
v_call: TRBV5-1
clone_size: few

cdr3_aa: CASSQVGGNTEAFF
cdr3_nt: TGCGCCAGCAGCCAAGTAGGAGGGAACACTGAAGCTTTCTTT
j_call: TRBJ1-1
d_call: -
v_call: TRBV4-1
clone_size: -

cdr3_aa: CASSFTGNTEAFF
cdr3_nt: TGTGCCAGCAGCTTCACGGGGAACACTGAAGCTTTCTTT
j_call: TRBJ1-1
d_call: -
v_call: TRBV7-8
clone_size: -

cdr3_aa: CASSILEGAIYGYTF
cdr3_nt: TGTGCCAGTAGTATTTTAGAGGGGGCGATCTATGGCTACACCTTC
j_call: TRBJ1-2
d_call: TRBD1
v_call: TRBV19
clone_size: -

cdr3_aa: CASSTPGGAEETQYF
cdr3_nt: TGTGCCAGTAGTACCCCCGGGGGGGCAGAGGAGACCCAGTACTTC
j_call: TRBJ2-5
d_call: TRBD2
v_call: TRBV19
clone_size: -

cdr3_aa: CASTQGREGKAFF
cdr3_nt: TGCGCCAGCACCCAGGGGAGGGAAGGGAAAGCTTTCTTT
j_call: TRBJ1-1
d_call: -
v_call: TRBV5-1
clone_size: -

cdr3_aa: CASSFTAFGRGDYGYTF
cdr3_nt: TGTGCCAGCAGCTTCACGGCTTTCGGACGGGGAGACTATGGCTACACCTTC
j_call: TRBJ1-2
d_call: -
v_call: TRBV7-6
clone_size: -

cdr3_aa: CAWSPHRDEKLFF
cdr3_nt: TGTGCCTGGAGCCCACACAGGGATGAAAAACTGTTTTTT
j_call: TRBJ1-4
d_call: -
v_call: TRBV30
clone_size: -

cdr3_aa: CASRVRRNTEAFF
cdr3_nt: TGTGCCAGTAGAGTTCGCAGGAACACTGAAGCTTTCTTT
j_call: TRBJ1-1
d_call: -
v_call: TRBV19
clone_size: -

cdr3_aa: CASSQMGQGSEAFF
cdr3_nt: TGTGCCAGCAGCCAAATGGGACAGGGTTCTGAAGCTTTCTTT
j_call: TRBJ1-1
d_call: TRBD1
v_call: TRBV7-3
clone_size: -

cdr3_aa: CASSIGGETQYF
cdr3_nt: TGTGCCAGTAGTATCGGGGGGGAGACCCAGTACTTC
j_call: TRBJ2-5
d_call: TRBD2
v_call: TRBV19
clone_size: -

cdr3_aa: CASSLLAGRNTDTQYF
cdr3_nt: TGCGCCAGCAGCTTGCTAGCGGGGAGAAACACAGATACGCAGTATTTT
j_call: TRBJ2-3
d_call: TRBD2
v_call: TRBV5-1
clone_size: -

cdr3_aa: CASSPGLTSGYTF
cdr3_nt: TGCGCCAGCAGCCCCGGACTGACTAGTGGCTACACCTTC
j_call: TRBJ1-2
d_call: -
v_call: TRBV4-3
clone_size: few

cdr3_aa: CASSFSEGQVATNEKLFF
cdr3_nt: TGTGCCAGCAGCTTCAGTGAGGGACAGGTTGCAACTAATGAAAAACTGTTTTTT
j_call: TRBJ1-4
d_call: TRBD1
v_call: TRBV6-4
clone_size: -

cdr3_aa: CASSPSVTGGAKNIQYF
cdr3_nt: TGTGCCAGCTCACCTTCAGTGACCGGGGGGGCCAAAAACATTCAGTACTTC
j_call: TRBJ2-4
d_call: TRBD2
v_call: TRBV18
clone_size: once

cdr3_aa: CATLQRGYNEQFF
cdr3_nt: TGTGCCACTCTCCAGCGGGGCTACAATGAGCAGTTCTTC
j_call: TRBJ2-1
d_call: TRBD2
v_call: TRBV19
clone_size: -

cdr3_aa: CASSPKTSGGYNEQFF
cdr3_nt: TGTGCCAGCAGCCCGAAGACTAGCGGGGGCTACAATGAGCAGTTCTTC
j_call: TRBJ2-1
d_call: TRBD2
v_call: TRBV7-3
clone_size: -

cdr3_aa: CASSVAPGQGSDTQYF
cdr3_nt: TGTGCCAGCAGCGTAGCTCCGGGACAGGGTTCAGATACGCAGTATTTT
j_call: TRBJ2-3
d_call: TRBD1
v_call: TRBV9
clone_size: -

cdr3_aa: CASSIPPLGGHNEQFF
cdr3_nt: TGTGCCAGTAGTATCCCACCCTTGGGGGGGCACAATGAGCAGTTCTTC
j_call: TRBJ2-1
d_call: -
v_call: TRBV19
clone_size: -

cdr3_aa: CASSRQVNEKLFF
cdr3_nt: TGTGCCAGCAGTCGACAGGTTAATGAAAAACTGTTTTTT
j_call: TRBJ1-4
d_call: -
v_call: TRBV6-5
clone_size: -

cdr3_aa: CASSRSGSLYNEQFF
cdr3_nt: TGTGCCAGTAGTCGGAGCGGGAGTCTCTACAATGAGCAGTTCTTC
j_call: TRBJ2-1
d_call: TRBD2
v_call: TRBV19
clone_size: -

cdr3_aa: CASSQGINQPQHF
cdr3_nt: TGTGCCAGCAGCCAGGGGATAAATCAGCCCCAGCATTTT
j_call: TRBJ1-5
d_call: -
v_call: TRBV6-5
clone_size: -

cdr3_aa: CASSHSQVGAFF
cdr3_nt: TGTGCCAGCAGTCACTCACAGGTTGGAGCTTTCTTT
j_call: TRBJ1-1
d_call: -
v_call: TRBV14
clone_size: -

cdr3_aa: CASSQEEASGGTDTQYF
cdr3_nt: TGCGCCAGCAGCCAAGAGGAAGCCAGCGGGGGCACAGATACGCAGTATTTT
j_call: TRBJ2-3
d_call: TRBD2
v_call: TRBV4-3
clone_size: -

cdr3_aa: CASSIVAGNQPQHF
cdr3_nt: TGTGCCAGTAGTATAGTAGCTGGGAATCAGCCCCAGCATTTT
j_call: TRBJ1-5
d_call: -
v_call: TRBV19
clone_size: -

cdr3_aa: CASSGLAGITDTQYF
cdr3_nt: TGTGCCAGCAGTGGACTAGCGGGAATAACAGATACGCAGTATTTT
j_call: TRBJ2-3
d_call: TRBD2
v_call: TRBV6-2/TRBV6-3
clone_size: -

cdr3_aa: CASSKRQGNTEAFF
cdr3_nt: TGTGCCAGCTCAAAACGACAGGGGAACACTGAAGCTTTCTTT
j_call: TRBJ1-1
d_call: TRBD1
v_call: TRBV18
clone_size: -

cdr3_aa: CASSQVEGNGDYGYTF
cdr3_nt: TGCGCCAGCAGCCAAGTGGAGGGCAATGGCGACTATGGCTACACCTTC
j_call: TRBJ1-2
d_call: -
v_call: TRBV4-3
clone_size: -

cdr3_aa: CASSLAGNTEAFF
cdr3_nt: TGTGCCAGCAGCTTAGCAGGGAACACTGAAGCTTTCTTT
j_call: TRBJ1-1
d_call: -
v_call: TRBV7-3
clone_size: -

cdr3_aa: CASSHGTGDNYGYTF
cdr3_nt: TGTGCCAGCAGCCACGGGACAGGGGATAACTATGGCTACACCTTC
j_call: TRBJ1-2
d_call: TRBD1
v_call: TRBV7-2
clone_size: -

cdr3_aa: CASSTFSGVGFETQYF
cdr3_nt: TGTGCCAGCAGCACCTTTAGCGGGGTCGGCTTTGAGACCCAGTACTTC
j_call: TRBJ2-5
d_call: TRBD2
v_call: TRBV9
clone_size: -

cdr3_aa: CATGLATYNEQFF
cdr3_nt: TGTGCCACCGGACTAGCGACCTACAATGAGCAGTTCTTC
j_call: TRBJ2-1
d_call: TRBD2
v_call: TRBV27
clone_size: -

cdr3_aa: CASSDRDRGLVAFF
cdr3_nt: TGTGCCAGCAGTGACCGGGACAGGGGGCTGGTAGCTTTCTTT
j_call: TRBJ1-1
d_call: TRBD1
v_call: TRBV6-2/TRBV6-3
clone_size: -

cdr3_aa: CSASPISGNANYGYTF
cdr3_nt: TGCAGTGCTAGTCCAATCTCAGGCAACGCTAACTATGGCTACACCTTC
j_call: TRBJ1-2
d_call: -
v_call: TRBV20-1
clone_size: -

cdr3_aa: CASSPPGQAWPYEQYF
cdr3_nt: TGTGCCAGCTCACCACCGGGGCAGGCCTGGCCCTACGAGCAGTACTTC
j_call: TRBJ2-7
d_call: -
v_call: TRBV18
clone_size: -

cdr3_aa: CASSVDRAGGPYEQYF
cdr3_nt: TGTGCCAGCAGCGTAGACCGAGCGGGGGGCCCTTACGAGCAGTACTTC
j_call: TRBJ2-7
d_call: TRBD2
v_call: TRBV9
clone_size: -

cdr3_aa: CASSLVTSGHGYNEQFF
cdr3_nt: TGTGCCAGCTCTCTTGTTACTAGCGGTCACGGATACAATGAGCAGTTCTTC
j_call: TRBJ2-1
d_call: TRBD2
v_call: TRBV18
clone_size: -

cdr3_aa: CGVRTPSYEQYF
cdr3_nt: TGTGGGGTCCGGACACCGTCCTACGAGCAGTACTTC
j_call: TRBJ2-7
d_call: -
v_call: TRBV2
clone_size: -

cdr3_aa: CASSFERDTQYF
cdr3_nt: TGTGCCAGCAGCTTCGAGCGAGATACGCAGTATTTT
j_call: TRBJ2-3
d_call: -
v_call: TRBV7-9
clone_size: -

cdr3_aa: CASSPGTGKNQPQHF
cdr3_nt: TGTGCCAGCAGCCCCGGGACAGGGAAGAATCAGCCCCAGCATTTT
j_call: TRBJ1-5
d_call: TRBD1
v_call: TRBV7-9
clone_size: -